One sample yielded the 14 T cell receptor beta chains listed below, sequenced in a study of blood T cell repertoires in COVID-19. Generated by immunoSEQ multiplex PCR, the TCRdb table keeps only in-frame clones and is missing some. The top ten hold 3.5% to 4% of the sample, which has 250,000 to 350,000 clones, approximately 90% seen once. Sequencing was performed on peripheral blood. The source is a woman between 45 and 65 years old with active or convalescent COVID-19.

This chain joins TRBV7-3 and TRBJ2-1; TRBD2 matches 11 bases. CDR3 length: 16 amino acids. Trimming removed 2 bases from V and 2 bases from J; junction bases left unmatched: 2. The germline V gene encodes CDR1 SGHTA and CDR2 FQGTGA. CDR3 amino acids: CASSLLAGGTYNEQFF. CDR3 coding DNA: TGTGCCAGCAGCTTACTAGCGGGGGGAACCTACAATGAGCAGTTCTTC.

The genes are TRBV27 and TRBJ2-5, with 7 bases lining up with TRBD1. After removal of 7 bases from V and 4 bases from J, the junction contained 12 bases not matched to a gene. The CDR3 runs 15 residues. In germline, CDR1 is MNHEY, CDR2 SMNVEV (reference sequence). CDR3 nucleotides: TGTGCCAGCAAAGGGGTAAAGGGGGCCCTAGAGACCCAGTACTTC. Amino acid sequence: CASKGVKGALETQYF.

This chain uses TRBV3-1 (or the pseudogene TRBV3-2) with TRBJ2-7; tentatively, D is TRBD1 (7 bases). Trimming left V 4 bases short and J 4 bases short, with 17 bases between. The CDR3 spans 15 residues. CDR1 is LGHDT and CDR2 is YNNKEL in the germline V gene (reference sequence). The CDR3 is CASSPRQGGWYEQYF. The CDR3, as DNA: TGTGCCAGCAGCCCCAGACAGGGAGGCTGGTACGAGCAGTACTTC.

The CDR3 protein is CASSFFTYGYTF. The CDR3 nucleotides are TGTGCCAGCAGTTTTTTCACTTATGGCTACACCTTC. V is TRBV28 and J is TRBJ1-2; D is unclear. This CDR3 spans 12 amino acids. V dropped 3 bases and J dropped 5 bases, with 7 bases sitting between them. CDR1 is MDHEN and CDR2 is SYDVKM in the germline V gene.

The genes are TRBV7-3 and TRBJ2-3; D unclear. Trimming removed 2 bases at V and 5 bases at J, with 11 bases between. CDR3 length: 14 amino acids. The V gene's germline CDR1 is SGHTA and CDR2 FQGTGA. CDR3 amino acids: CASSLDISKDTQYF. Written as DNA, the CDR3 is TGTGCCAGCAGCTTAGACATTTCAAAAGATACGCAGTATTTT.

The chain joins TRBV25-1 to TRBJ2-3; possible D gene TRBD1, 6 bases. Germline-derived CDR1 and CDR2 are MGHDK and SYGVNS. The CDR3 covers 15 residues. Trimming left V 6 bases short and J 1 base short, with 14 bases between. CDR3 coding DNA: TGTGCCAGCAGCGAAATACAGGGTCGCACAGATACGCAGTATTTT. This sequence encodes CASSEIQGRTDTQYF.

This chain connects TRBV7-3 to TRBJ2-1, with 9 bases aligning to TRBD1. The CDR3 spans 16 residues. Germline lookup yields CDR1 SGHTA and CDR2 FQGTGA. V gave up 2 bases and J gave up 8 bases; unmatched junction bases: 10. In DNA form, the CDR3 reads TGTGCCAGCAGCTTAGGGGGTAGGGGACAGGGCCATGAGCAGTTCTTC. This translates into CASSLGGRGQGHEQFF.

The chain recombines TRBV5-4 with TRBJ1-6; 7 positions match TRBD1. This CDR3 spans 14 amino acids. Trimming cost V 4 bases and J 10 bases; bases outside gene matches: 8. In germline, CDR1 is SGHNT, CDR2 YYREEE (reference sequence). CDR3 loop: CASSGGQWPSPLHF. The CDR3 nucleotides are TGTGCCAGCAGCGGGGGACAGTGGCCGTCACCCCTCCACTTT.

The genes are TRBV15 and TRBJ1-1; no clear D. V was cut by 3 bases and J by 11 bases, with 19 bases left in between. This CDR3 has 14 amino acids. The germline V gene has CDR1 LNHNV and CDR2 YYDKDF (reference sequence). CDR3 DNA: TGTGCCACCAGCAGCAGCAACCTTGAGGGTGGGGCTTTCTTT. Its translation is CATSSSNLEGGAFF. Full variable domain (rest looked up from reference TRBV15 and TRBJ1-1): DAMVIQNPRYQVTQFGKPVTLSCSQTLNHNVMYWYQQKSSQAPKLLFHYYDKDFNNEADTPDNFQSRRPNTSFCFLDIRSPGLGDTAMYLCATSSSNLEGGAFFGQGTRLTVV.

The chain uses TRBV7-9 and TRBJ2-5; TRBD1 is a possible D gene (5 bases). The CDR3 length is 17 residues. Germline V gives CDR1 SEHNR, CDR2 FQNEAQ (reference sequence). Trimming took off 2 bases at V and 0 bases at J, with 16 bases between the two ends. As DNA, the CDR3 is TGTGCCAGCAGCTTATTTCAGGGTTCCCCGTACCAAGAGACCCAGTACTTC. Translating it yields CASSLFQGSPYQETQYF.

V usage is TRBV27 and J usage is TRBJ2-7; 13 bases map to TRBD2. The CDR3 sequence is 18 residues long. In germline, CDR1 is MNHEY, CDR2 SMNVEV (reference sequence). The V gene end was trimmed by 4 bases and the J gene end by 1 base; junction bases not matched to a gene: 10. CDR3 DNA sequence: TGTGCCAGCAGTTCGACAGGGTGGGGACTAGCGGGGTCCTACGAGCAGTACTTC. The encoded protein is CASSSTGWGLAGSYEQYF.

This clone occurred once. The genes are TRBV10-3 and TRBJ2-5; 9 nucleotides agree with TRBD1. J lost 2 bases, V lost 4 bases, and 5 bases had no gene match. CDR3 length equals 15 residues. Germline-derived CDR1 and CDR2 are ENHRY and SYGVKD. The CDR3 bases are TGTGCCATCAGTGGTGGGACAGGGATTCAAGAGACCCAGTACTTC. Translating gives CAISGGTGIQETQYF.

V is TRBV15 and J is TRBJ1-2, with TRBD1 identical over 10 bases. With V trimmed by 1 base and J by 6 bases, 5 bases remained unmatched. This CDR3 is 15 amino acids long. Per the germline V gene, CDR1 is LNHNV and CDR2 is YYDKDF (reference sequence). The CDR3 protein is CATSRVPGTGDGYTF. The CDR3 DNA follows: TGTGCCACCAGCAGAGTCCCTGGGACAGGGGATGGCTACACCTTC.

The chain recombines TRBV24-1 with TRBJ2-2; possibly TRBD1 for D (6 bases). V was cut by 1 base and J by 5 bases, with 10 bases left in between. CDR3 length equals 15 residues. Germline loops: CDR1 KGHDR, CDR2 SFDVKD. Here the CDR3 DNA reads TGTGCCACCAGTGATTTAACAGGGCGAACCGGGGAGCTGTTTTTT. Translated: CATSDLTGRTGELFF.